The TCR beta chain under discussion was sequenced for a study of blood T cell repertoires in COVID-19. Across the whole study: PBMCs, B-cell-depleted T cells, or T cells provided the cDNA or gDNA that made up the material.

This CDR3 has 13 residues. The germline CDR1 and CDR2 sequences are SNHLY and FYNNEI. After removal of 4 bases from V and 7 bases from J, the junction contained 4 bases not matched to a gene. Clinical history reported by participants formed the basis on which cohorts were assigned. TCRdb's table, derived via immunoSEQ multiplex PCR, lists solely in-frame clones and lacks some. The table lists around 450,000 clones, about 85% of them singletons. The sequence was collected from a woman aged 18 to 35 with acute COVID-19. This chain joins TRBV2 and TRBJ1-5; 7 bases map to TRBD1. The sample was PBMCs or T cells enriched from blood (not recorded which). The CDR3 is CASSGTGSQPQHF. The CDR3 DNA reads TGTGCCAGCAGTGGGACAGGTAGCCAGCCCCAGCATTTT. Full variable domain (missing parts from reference TRBV2 and TRBJ1-5): EPEVTQTPSHQVTQMGQEVILRCVPISNHLYFYWYRQILGQKVEFLVSFYNNEISEKSEIFDDQFSVERPDGSNFTLKIRSTKLEDSAMYFCASSGTGSQPQHFGDGTRLSIL.